The 5 T cell receptor beta chains in this list originate from one sample, sequenced in a study of CD4 T cells in relation to SARS-CoV-2 and coronaviruses. TCRdb's table, derived via immunoSEQ multiplex PCR, lists solely in-frame clones and lacks some. The table lists approximately 50,000 clones, under 95% of them singletons, with around 0.4% in the top ten. Sequencing was done on a sample of naive CD4+ T cells from PBMCs. Subset of the sample: naive CD4+ T cells isolated by negative enrichment. The receptors were sampled from an adult with COVID-19.

CDR3 DNA sequence: TGTGCCAGCAGTTTACCGAACACCGGGGAGCTGTTTTTT. Protein product: CASSLPNTGELFF. The chain uses TRBV5-4 and TRBJ2-2, with D unresolved. Germline CDR1 SGHNT, CDR2 YYREEE (reference sequence). CDR3 length equals 13 residues. Between the trimmed V and J ends, which lost 5 bases and 0 bases, there was a span of 5 bases.

In this sample, this clone turned up once. The CDR3, as DNA: TGTGCCAGCAGTGAACAACAGGCGGAGACCCAGTACTTC. Translating it yields CASSEQQAETQYF. This chain links TRBV2 with TRBJ2-5, with D maybe TRBD1 (5 bases). From germline, CDR1 is SNHLY and CDR2 FYNNEI. The CDR3 covers 13 residues. The V gene lost 2 bases and the J gene lost 5 bases, with 9 bases spanning the gap.

The chain uses TRBV4-1 and TRBJ1-3; D is ambiguous. This CDR3 comprises 13 residues. Germline values: CDR1 MGHRA, CDR2 YSYEKL. The germline V and J ends were trimmed by 1 base and 4 bases, with 5 bases remaining between them. CDR3 sequence: CASSQGMGNTIYF. DNA of the CDR3: TGCGCCAGCAGCCAAGGAATGGGAAACACCATATATTTT.

This chain links TRBV5-5 with TRBJ2-7, with 8 bases identical to TRBD1. V was clipped by 5 bases and J by 1 base; unmatched bases: 8. CDR1 and CDR2 from the germline V gene are SGHKS and YYEKEE (reference sequence). This CDR3 region has 15 residues. In DNA, the CDR3 is TGTGCCAGCAGTTATCGACAGGGGTTGTCCTACGAGCAGTACTTC. It specifies CASSYRQGLSYEQYF.

This chain links TRBV6-5 with TRBJ1-4; D is perhaps TRBD1 (5 bases). The V gene's germline CDR1 is MNHEY and CDR2 SVGAGI. V lost 0 bases and J 7 bases, leaving 12 bases between the germline ends. The CDR3 has 15 amino acids. CDR3 nucleotides: TGTGCCAGCAGTTACTCGGGGACCTCGGGTGAAAAACTGTTTTTT. It is translated as CASSYSGTSGEKLFF.